The 20 T cell receptor beta chains presented below share a single source sample, sequenced in a study of vaccination and CD4 T cells after COVID-19. Time point specified: late sampling 161 to 241 days after vaccination in a few convalescent patients. Treatment described: approximately 11-day PBMC culture with coronavirus spike peptide pools or control peptides (ViraFEST assay). Sequencing of cultured CD4+ T cell DNA used the Oncomine TCR Beta short-read assay. Via MiXCR, TCRdb re-called the PCR reads, giving one row per CDR3 protein. The data hold about 25,000 distinct CDR3 sequences, with approximately 40% observed a single time. No antigen has been identified for these receptors. This specimen consisted of CD4+ T cells from blood, cultured in vitro, obtained about 7 months after SARS-CoV-2 vaccination. The receptors were gathered from a human donor who had recovered from COVID-19.

The chain is built from TRBV6-1 and TRBJ2-2; D tentatively reads TRBD1 or TRBD2 (5 bases each). This CDR3 is 15 amino acids long. Germline V CDR1 and CDR2: MNHNS, SASEGT. V dropped 8 bases and J dropped 7 bases, with 20 bases sitting between them. CDR3: CASQPPGRPGGELFF. The CDR3 nucleotides are TGTGCCAGCCAACCTCCGGGACGCCCGGGCGGGGAGCTGTTTTTT.

Only a few counts were recorded for this clonotype. The genes are TRBV20-1 and TRBJ1-1; D is unresolved. The CDR3 runs 11 residues. V was shortened by 3 bases and J by 7 bases, with 9 bases between the two germline ends. Per germline, CDR1 DFQATT and CDR2 SNEGSKA (reference sequence). The CDR3 loop reads CSARMAVEAFF. As DNA, the CDR3 is TGCAGTGCTAGGATGGCAGTTGAAGCTTTCTTT.

As to this clonotype: A much larger clone differs by one base, so this may be a read error. This chain uses TRBV28 with TRBJ2-5; a possible D gene is TRBD2 (6 bases). The germline V and J ends were trimmed by 7 bases and 5 bases, with 20 bases remaining between them. In germline, CDR1 is MDHEN, CDR2 SYDVKM. This CDR3 contains 15 residues. CDR3 protein: CASTLARDRQETQYF. As DNA, the CDR3 is TGTGCCAGCACCCTAGCGAGAGATAGGCAGGAGACCCAGTACTTC. Using reference TRBV28 and TRBJ2-5 for the parts outside the CDR3, the full variable domain is DVKVTQSSRYLVKRTGEKVFLECVQDMDHENMFWYRQDPGLGLRLIYFSYDVKMKEKGDIPEGYSVSREKKERFSLILESASTNQTSMYLCASTLARDRQETQYFGPGTRLLVL.

This clonotype has just a few counts. The V gene is TRBV14, the J gene TRBJ1-1; D is possibly TRBD1 (6 bases). The V gene's germline CDR1 is SGHDN and CDR2 FVKESK. The CDR3 extends over 14 amino acids. Trimming left V 0 bases short and J 11 bases short, with 16 bases between. The CDR3 reads CASSQERQGSRAFF. The DNA of the CDR3 is TGTGCCAGCAGCCAAGAAAGGCAGGGGTCTCGTGCTTTCTTT.

This chain links TRBV20-1 with TRBJ2-1; no definite D call. CDR1 DFQATT and CDR2 SNEGSKA come from the germline V gene (reference sequence). This CDR3 contains 16 residues. V was trimmed by 0 bases and J by 0 bases, leaving 12 bases between them. CDR3 sequence reads: CSAREVFIGSYNEQFF. The CDR3 nucleotides are TGCAGTGCTAGAGAAGTCTTCATCGGCTCCTACAATGAGCAGTTCTTC.

The chain uses TRBV7-9 and TRBJ2-1, with 7 bases fitting TRBD2. The CDR3 has 16 amino acids. The germline CDR1 and CDR2 sequences are SEHNR and FQNEAQ (reference sequence). V lost 2 bases and J lost 1; bases outside the gene matches: 5. CDR3 DNA sequence: TGTGCCAGCAGCTTATCGCTAGCGGAGTCCTACAATGAGCAGTTCTTC. It is translated as CASSLSLAESYNEQFF.

This chain connects TRBV7-3 to TRBJ2-7; D is uncertain. The CDR3 runs to 13 residues. Germline V gene data show CDR1 as SGHTA and CDR2 as FQGTGA. The ends were cut back, 0 bases at V and 5 bases at J, with 8 bases in the middle. CDR3 coding DNA: TGTGCCAGCAGCTTAACTGGCTACGACGAGCAGTACTTC. Translated: CASSLTGYDEQYF. Full variable domain (remainder filled in from reference TRBV7-3 and TRBJ2-7): GAGVSQTPSNKVTEKGKYVELRCDPISGHTALYWYRQSLGQGPEFLIYFQGTGAADDSGLPNDRFFAVRPEGSVSTLKIQRTERGDSAVYLCASSLTGYDEQYFGPGTRLTVT.

The CDR3 sequence is CASSPTSGRGWETQYF. CDR3 sequence (DNA): TGTGCCAGCAGCCCGACTAGCGGGAGGGGATGGGAGACCCAGTACTTC. This chain links TRBV11-2 with TRBJ2-5; 14 nucleotides match TRBD2. V was clipped by 5 bases and J by 5 bases; unmatched bases: 7. In germline, CDR1 is SGHAT, CDR2 FQNNGV. The CDR3 runs to 16 residues.

V and J are TRBV4-3 and TRBJ1-2; tentatively, D is TRBD1 (6 bases). CDR1 and CDR2 (germline): LGHNA, YSLEER. Trimming took off 2 bases at V and 2 bases at J, with 12 bases between the two ends. The CDR3 is 15 amino acids. CDR3 DNA: TGCGCCAGCAGCCAACAGCTAACAGGGAACTATGGCTACACCTTC. Protein product: CASSQQLTGNYGYTF.

This clonotype was seen only a few times. This chain connects TRBV7-9 to TRBJ2-3; 12 positions match TRBD2. This CDR3 comprises 17 residues. V shed 2 bases and J 3 bases; nucleotides not matched to a gene: 6. Germline loops: CDR1 SEHNR, CDR2 FQNEAQ (reference sequence). CDR3 loop: CASSLRRLAGVTDTQYF. The CDR3 DNA sequence: TGTGCCAGCAGCTTAAGGCGACTAGCGGGAGTAACAGATACGCAGTATTTT.

This clonotype came up a few times. The chain links TRBV20-1 to TRBJ2-3, with D possibly TRBD2 on 6 matching bases. V gave up 3 bases and J gave up 5 bases, with 6 bases separating them. Germline V gene data show CDR1 as DFQATT and CDR2 as SNEGSKA (reference sequence). The CDR3 sequence is 11 residues long. CDR3 sequence: CSARGGDTQYF. CDR3 in DNA: TGCAGTGCTAGGGGGGGAGATACGCAGTATTTT.

J is TRBJ2-5 and V is TRBV19; D remains ambiguous. Germline-derived CDR1 and CDR2 are LNHDA and SQIVND (reference sequence). Trimming pared 0 bases from V and 3 bases from J, leaving 8 bases between. The CDR3 runs to 14 residues. The chain's CDR3 is CASSIDGWKETQYF. In nucleotides, the CDR3 is TGTGCCAGTAGTATAGATGGGTGGAAAGAGACCCAGTACTTC.

This chain uses TRBV6-5 with TRBJ1-6; D is unresolved. The CDR3 runs to 15 residues. Trimming cost V 2 bases and J 8 bases, with 13 bases left between them. Germline loops: CDR1 MNHEY, CDR2 SVGAGI. CDR3 coding DNA: TGTGCCAGCAGTTACGTGGCGGCTGGGGATTCACCCCTCCACTTT. The encoded protein is CASSYVAAGDSPLHF.

Only a few counts were recorded for this clonotype. The chain employs TRBV7-9 and TRBJ2-7; 7 bases are shared with TRBD2. V lost 0 bases, J lost 2 bases, and 10 bases stayed unmatched. This CDR3 region has 17 residues. Germline assignment: CDR1 SEHNR and CDR2 FQNEAQ (reference sequence). This chain's CDR3 is CASSLAAGAAGTYEQYF. The DNA for the CDR3 is TGTGCCAGCAGCTTAGCGGCGGGAGCTGCCGGGACCTACGAGCAGTACTTC.

This clonotype has just a few counts. The rearrangement joins TRBV20-1 to TRBJ2-5; no definite D call. With 2 bases removed from V and 3 bases from J, the gap between germline ends came to 7 bases. The length of the CDR3 is 12 residues. Germline CDR1 and CDR2: DFQATT and SNEGSKA (reference sequence). The CDR3 coding sequence is TGCAGTGCTAGAAGACCGAAAGAGACCCAGTACTTC. Its protein is CSARRPKETQYF.

The gene calls are TRBV15 and TRBJ2-7; D assignment may be TRBD1 or TRBD2 (9 bases each). Germline CDR1 and CDR2: LNHNV and YYDKDF (reference sequence). The CDR3 has 14 residues. With 5 bases removed from V and 6 bases from J, the gap between germline ends came to 17 bases. The CDR3: CATSGQGRGGEQYF. The CDR3 nucleotides are TGTGCCACCAGCGGACAGGGGCGGGGGGGCGAGCAGTACTTC.

J is TRBJ2-5 and V is TRBV20-1; D is possibly TRBD1 (5 bases). The CDR3 consists of 14 residues. V lost 0 bases, J lost 4 bases, and 12 bases lay in between. Germline CDR1 and CDR2: DFQATT and SNEGSKA (reference sequence). The CDR3 sequence: CSARDGASGETQYF. The CDR3 DNA reads TGCAGTGCTAGAGATGGGGCGAGTGGAGAGACCCAGTACTTC.

This clonotype is medium-sized within its sample. The chain carries TRBV20-1 and TRBJ1-5; a possible D gene is TRBD1 (5 bases). The CDR3 contains 16 residues. V dropped 0 bases and J dropped 2 bases, with 14 bases sitting between them. The V gene's germline CDR1 is DFQATT and CDR2 SNEGSKA (reference sequence). The CDR3 loop is CSARDLRGMGNQPQHF. DNA of the CDR3: TGCAGTGCTAGAGATCTCCGGGGGATGGGCAATCAGCCCCAGCATTTT.

The chain links TRBV24-1 to TRBJ2-2, with 9 nucleotides matching TRBD1. J gave up 0 bases and V 6 bases, and 1 base lay outside the gene matches. CDR1 is KGHDR and CDR2 is SFDVKD in the germline V gene. This CDR3 contains 15 residues. This CDR3 reads CATSRQGANTGELFF. CDR3 DNA sequence: TGTGCCACCAGTCGACAGGGGGCGAACACCGGGGAGCTGTTTTTT.

V usage is TRBV20-1 and J usage is TRBJ2-6; D gene ambiguous. The germline V and J ends were trimmed by 8 bases and 3 bases, with 11 bases remaining between them. Germline-derived CDR1 and CDR2 are DFQATT and SNEGSKA (reference sequence). CDR3 length: 13 residues. The CDR3 is CSSTSGGANVLTF. In DNA, the CDR3 is TGCAGTTCTACGTCTGGTGGGGCCAACGTCCTGACTTTC.